This T cell receptor beta chain was identified during a study of monozygotic twins with cystic fibrosis. The overall study: Roughly 3 micrograms of fragmented DNA underwent about 14 PCR cycles for library preparation. The study, taken as a whole, reports: Median Simpson clonality of approximately 0.0088 suggested naive T cells predominated. Unrelated CF individuals shared fewer identical clonotypes than monozygotic CF twins. V usage most resembled the co-twin in 13 of 16 pairs.

Comment on this clone: Its antigen is not known.

Germline V gives CDR1 SNHLY, CDR2 FYNNEI. The V gene end was trimmed by 10 bases and the J gene end by 7 bases; junction bases not matched to a gene: 4. This CDR3 has 13 residues. Profiled with immunoSEQ multiplex PCR; TCRdb holds only in-frame clones, not every one. The sample consists of roughly 29,000 clones, around four fifths of them appearing once. Material for sequencing was blood. The clonotype comes from a girl aged 2 to 10 with cystic fibrosis. This chain links TRBV2 with TRBJ2-1; 13 bases align to TRBD2. The CDR3: CATGTSGTNEQFF. The CDR3 coding sequence is TGTGCCACCGGGACTAGCGGGACAAATGAGCAGTTCTTC.